The clone carrying this T cell receptor beta chain was counted many times. Using RNA transcripts, the TCR beta CDR3 regions were amplified. RT-PCR was first run with HTBI primers, then multiplex PCR in a second round. Using its own MiXCR run on the multiplex PCR reads, TCRdb lists one record per CDR3 protein. The data show about 400,000 distinct CDR3 sequences, roughly 21% seen once. This record comes from a study of Graves' ophthalmopathy and Graves' hyperthyroidism. There are 16 residues in the CDR3. Deletions cut 6 bases from V and 6 bases from J, with 22 bases between. The V gene's germline CDR1 is SGHAT and CDR2 FQDESV (reference sequence).

The sample comprised peripheral blood. The chain joins TRBV11-1 to TRBJ2-3; D tentatively fits TRBD1 or TRBD2 (6 bases each). The receptor was isolated from a woman aged 18-29 years with stable Graves' hyperthyroidism. The CDR3 loop is CASRQQGGGESDTQYF. CDR3 bases: TGTGCCAGCAGGCAACAGGGAGGTGGGGAAAGTGATACGCAGTATTTT.